The present T cell receptor beta chain was sequenced within a study of blood T cell repertoires in COVID-19. Using immunoSEQ multiplex PCR, the repertoire was profiled, and TCRdb retains in-frame clones only, with some absent. The sample lists some 150,000 clones, roughly 80% occurring once. Trimming removed 3 bases at V and 1 base at J, with 13 bases between. CDR1 and CDR2 from the germline V gene are SNHLY and FYNNEI. The CDR3 is 15 amino acids. The sample was peripheral blood. This clonotype was obtained from a human donor with acute or convalescent COVID-19. The donor label of this sample is uncertain. The chain carries TRBV2 and TRBJ2-7; D unclear. The CDR3 here is CASSDGAPGSYEQYV. The CDR3 DNA reads TGTGCCAGCAGTGACGGTGCGCCTGGTTCCTACGAGCAGTACGTC.